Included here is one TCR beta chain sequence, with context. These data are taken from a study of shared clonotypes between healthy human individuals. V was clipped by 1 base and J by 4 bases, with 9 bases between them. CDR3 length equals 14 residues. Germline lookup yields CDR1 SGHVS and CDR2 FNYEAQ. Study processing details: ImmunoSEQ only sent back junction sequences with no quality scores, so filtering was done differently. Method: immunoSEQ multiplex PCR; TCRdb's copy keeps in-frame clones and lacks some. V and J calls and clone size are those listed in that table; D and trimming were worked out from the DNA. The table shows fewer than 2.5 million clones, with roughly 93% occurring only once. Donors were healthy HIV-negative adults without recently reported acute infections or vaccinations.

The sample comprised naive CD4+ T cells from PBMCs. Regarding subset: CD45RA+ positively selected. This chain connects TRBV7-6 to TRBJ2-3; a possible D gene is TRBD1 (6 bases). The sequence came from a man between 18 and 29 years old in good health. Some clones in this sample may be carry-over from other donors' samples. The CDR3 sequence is CASSLGAGADTQYF. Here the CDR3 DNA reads TGTGCCAGCAGCTTAGGGGCAGGGGCAGATACGCAGTATTTT.